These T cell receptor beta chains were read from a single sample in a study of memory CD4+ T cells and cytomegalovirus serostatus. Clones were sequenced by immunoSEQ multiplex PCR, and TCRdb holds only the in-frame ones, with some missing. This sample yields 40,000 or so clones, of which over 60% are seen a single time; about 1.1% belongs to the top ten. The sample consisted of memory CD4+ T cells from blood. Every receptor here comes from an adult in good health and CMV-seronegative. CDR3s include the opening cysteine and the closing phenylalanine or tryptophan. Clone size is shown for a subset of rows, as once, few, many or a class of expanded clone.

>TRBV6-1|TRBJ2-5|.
CASSSGRSRETQYF
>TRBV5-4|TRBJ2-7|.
CASSLDRPYEQYF
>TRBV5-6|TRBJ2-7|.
CASSFRVDEQYF
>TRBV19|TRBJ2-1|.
CASQGEQFF
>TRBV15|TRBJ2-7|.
CATSRLPPGLADEQYF
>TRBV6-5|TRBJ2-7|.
CASSYGEGVHEQYF
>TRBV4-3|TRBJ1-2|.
CASSQEPGGHNYGYTF
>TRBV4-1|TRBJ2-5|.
CASSRVPEGTQYF
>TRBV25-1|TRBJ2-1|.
CASSRPTGGRNEQFF
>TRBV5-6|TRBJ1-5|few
CASSLRTGKDQPQHF
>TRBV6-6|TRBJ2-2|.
CASNRGQSTGELFF
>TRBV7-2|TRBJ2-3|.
CASSLALDVTDTQYF
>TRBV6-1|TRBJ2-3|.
CASSVGDTQYF
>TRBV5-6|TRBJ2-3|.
CASSLLGRGPDTQYF
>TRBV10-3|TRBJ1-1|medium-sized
CATGGNTEAFF
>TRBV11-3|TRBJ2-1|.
CASSLMALASYNEQFF
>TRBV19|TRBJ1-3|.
CASSIGTGGNTIYF
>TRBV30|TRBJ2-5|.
CAWSVPGVNRETQYF
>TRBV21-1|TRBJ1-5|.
CASSQEQAGSNQPQHF
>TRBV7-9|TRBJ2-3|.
CASSRLTSGSMNTQYF
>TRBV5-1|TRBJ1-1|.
CASSSTGINTEAFF
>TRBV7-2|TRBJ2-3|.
CASSEPGDTQYF
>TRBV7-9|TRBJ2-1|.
CASSAWGRRLGGEQFF
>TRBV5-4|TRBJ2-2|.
CASSTRDQDVLGTGELFF
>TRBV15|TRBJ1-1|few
CATSRDRGNTEAFF
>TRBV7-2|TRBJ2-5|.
CASRRQEGIVSGEETQYF
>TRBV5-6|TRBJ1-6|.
CASSIGQAGSYNSPLHF
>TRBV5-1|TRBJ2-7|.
CASSSGSYEQYF
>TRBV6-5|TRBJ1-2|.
CASSDRVLYGYTF
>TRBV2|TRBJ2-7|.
CAITGLAGVEMTDEQYF
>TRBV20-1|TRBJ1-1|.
CSAGDQEKAFF
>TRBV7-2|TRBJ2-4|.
CASSFFPRGGAKNIQYF
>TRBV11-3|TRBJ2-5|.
CASSLEPGAETQYF
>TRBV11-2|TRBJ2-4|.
CASSLVSTSGRNIQYF
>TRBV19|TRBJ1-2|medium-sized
CAIRPSGLGQGPYGYTF
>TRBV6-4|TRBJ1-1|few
CASSASPGNTEAFF
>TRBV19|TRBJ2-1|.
CASTAAALGNEQFF
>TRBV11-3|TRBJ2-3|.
CASSLDWDTQYF
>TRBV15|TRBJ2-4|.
CATAYRDIQYF
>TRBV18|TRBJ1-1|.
CASSPINGVMNTEAFF
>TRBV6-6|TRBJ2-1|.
CASSYSASGSYNEQFF